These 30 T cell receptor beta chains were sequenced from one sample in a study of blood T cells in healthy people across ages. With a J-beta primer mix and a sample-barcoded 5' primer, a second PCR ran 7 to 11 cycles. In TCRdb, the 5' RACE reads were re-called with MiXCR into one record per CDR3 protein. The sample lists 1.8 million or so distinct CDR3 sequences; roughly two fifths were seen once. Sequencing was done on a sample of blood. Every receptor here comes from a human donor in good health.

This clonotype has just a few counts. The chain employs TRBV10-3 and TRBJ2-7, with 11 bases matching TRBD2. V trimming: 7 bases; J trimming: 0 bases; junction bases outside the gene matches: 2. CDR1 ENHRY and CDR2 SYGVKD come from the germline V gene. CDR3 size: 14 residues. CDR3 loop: CAIMGLADSYEQYF. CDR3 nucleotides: TGTGCCATCATGGGACTAGCGGACTCCTACGAGCAGTACTTC.

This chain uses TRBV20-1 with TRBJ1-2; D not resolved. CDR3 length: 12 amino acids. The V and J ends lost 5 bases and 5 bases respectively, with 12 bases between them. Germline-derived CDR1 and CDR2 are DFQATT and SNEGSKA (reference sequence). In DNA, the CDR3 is TGCAGTGCTGTGGTAGTTCCATATGGCTACACCTTC. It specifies CSAVVVPYGYTF.

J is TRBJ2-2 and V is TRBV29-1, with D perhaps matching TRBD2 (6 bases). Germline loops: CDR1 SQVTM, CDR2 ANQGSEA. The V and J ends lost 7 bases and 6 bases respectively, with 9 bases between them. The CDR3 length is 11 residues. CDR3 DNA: TGCAGCGGGGGGGACTCCGGGGAGCTGTTTTTT. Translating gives CSGGDSGELFF.

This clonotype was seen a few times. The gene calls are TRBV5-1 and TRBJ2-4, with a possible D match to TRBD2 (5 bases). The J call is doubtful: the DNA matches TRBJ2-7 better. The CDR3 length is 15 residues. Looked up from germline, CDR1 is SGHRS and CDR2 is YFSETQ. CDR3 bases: TGCGCCAGCAGCTTAAGGGCGGGTCGCGAATACGAGCAGTACTTC. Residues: CASSLRAGREYEQYF.

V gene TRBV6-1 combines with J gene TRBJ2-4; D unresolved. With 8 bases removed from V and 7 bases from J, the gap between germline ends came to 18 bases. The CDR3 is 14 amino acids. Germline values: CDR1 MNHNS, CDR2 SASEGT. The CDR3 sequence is CASFDGSQGNIQYF. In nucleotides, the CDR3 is TGTGCCAGCTTTGACGGGTCTCAAGGGAACATTCAGTACTTC.

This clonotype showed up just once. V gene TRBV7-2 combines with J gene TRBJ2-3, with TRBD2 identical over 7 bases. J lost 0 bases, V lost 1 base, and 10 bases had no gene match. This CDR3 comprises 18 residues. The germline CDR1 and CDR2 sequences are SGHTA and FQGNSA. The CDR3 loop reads CASSLGGLAGVSTDTQYF. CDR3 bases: TGTGCCAGCAGCTTAGGAGGGCTTGCGGGGGTTAGCACAGATACGCAGTATTTT.

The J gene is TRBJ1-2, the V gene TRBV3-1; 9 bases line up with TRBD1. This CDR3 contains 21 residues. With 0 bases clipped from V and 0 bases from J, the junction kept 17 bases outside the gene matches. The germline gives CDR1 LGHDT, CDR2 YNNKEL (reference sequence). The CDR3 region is CASSQDPRTGEFHIPNYGYTF. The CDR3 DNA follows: TGTGCCAGCAGCCAAGATCCTCGGACAGGGGAGTTCCACATACCTAACTATGGCTACACCTTC.

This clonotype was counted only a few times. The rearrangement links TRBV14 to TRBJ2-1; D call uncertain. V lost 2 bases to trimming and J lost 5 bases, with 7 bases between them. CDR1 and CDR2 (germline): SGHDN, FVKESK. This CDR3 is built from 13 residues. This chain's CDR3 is CASSQLDNNEQFF. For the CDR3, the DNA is TGTGCCAGCAGCCAACTGGATAACAATGAGCAGTTCTTC. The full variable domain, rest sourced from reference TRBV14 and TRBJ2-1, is EAGVTQFPSHSVIEKGQTVTLRCDPISGHDNLYWYRRVMGKEIKFLLHFVKESKQDESGMPNNRFLAERTGGTYSTLKVQPAELEDSGVYFCASSQLDNNEQFFGPGTRLTVL.

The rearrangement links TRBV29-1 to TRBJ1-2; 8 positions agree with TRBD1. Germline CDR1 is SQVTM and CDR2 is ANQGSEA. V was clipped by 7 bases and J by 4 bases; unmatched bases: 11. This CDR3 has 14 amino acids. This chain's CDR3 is CSAGRAGGSYGYTF. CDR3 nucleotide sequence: TGCAGCGCAGGCAGGGCAGGGGGCTCCTATGGCTACACCTTC.

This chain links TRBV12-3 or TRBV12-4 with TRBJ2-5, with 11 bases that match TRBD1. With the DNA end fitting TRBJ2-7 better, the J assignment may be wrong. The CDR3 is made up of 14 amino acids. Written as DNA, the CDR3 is TGTGCCAGCAGTGGATGGACAGGGGGCAACGAGCAGTACTTC. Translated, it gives CASSGWTGGNEQYF.

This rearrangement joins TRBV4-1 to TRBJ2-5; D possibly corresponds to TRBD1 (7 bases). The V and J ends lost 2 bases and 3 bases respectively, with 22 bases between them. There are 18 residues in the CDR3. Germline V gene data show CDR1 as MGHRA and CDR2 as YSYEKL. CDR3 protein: CASSQLWGQGDSEETQYF. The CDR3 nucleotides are TGCGCCAGCAGCCAACTTTGGGGGCAGGGGGACTCTGAAGAGACCCAGTACTTC.

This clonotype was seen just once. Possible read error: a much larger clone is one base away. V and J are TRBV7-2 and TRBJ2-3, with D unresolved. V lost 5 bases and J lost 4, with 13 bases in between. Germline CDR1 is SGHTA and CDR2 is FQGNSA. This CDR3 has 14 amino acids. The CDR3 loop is CASSLRIHADTQYF. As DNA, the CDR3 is TGTGCCAGCAGCCTGCGGATACATGCAGATACGCAGTATTTT.

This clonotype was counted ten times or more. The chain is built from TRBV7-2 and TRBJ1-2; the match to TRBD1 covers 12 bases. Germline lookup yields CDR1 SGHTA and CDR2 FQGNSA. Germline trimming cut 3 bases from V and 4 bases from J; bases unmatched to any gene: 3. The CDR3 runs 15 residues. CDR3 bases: TGTGCCAGCAGCTTCGGGACAGGGGGCATCTATGGCTACACCTTC. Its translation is CASSFGTGGIYGYTF. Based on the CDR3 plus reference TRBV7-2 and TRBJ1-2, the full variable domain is GAGVSQSPSNKVTEKGKDVELRCDPISGHTALYWYRQSLGQGLEFLIYFQGNSAPDKSGLPSDRFSAERTGGSVSTLTIQRTQQEDSAVYLCASSFGTGGIYGYTFGSGTRLTVV.

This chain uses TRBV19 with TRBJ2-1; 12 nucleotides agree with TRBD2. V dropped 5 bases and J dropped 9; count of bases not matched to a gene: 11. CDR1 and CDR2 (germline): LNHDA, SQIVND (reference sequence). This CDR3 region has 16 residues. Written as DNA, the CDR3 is TGTGCCAGTAGTTCCCTGACTAGCGGGGGAGAGAGTGAGCAGTTCTTC. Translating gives CASSSLTSGGESEQFF.

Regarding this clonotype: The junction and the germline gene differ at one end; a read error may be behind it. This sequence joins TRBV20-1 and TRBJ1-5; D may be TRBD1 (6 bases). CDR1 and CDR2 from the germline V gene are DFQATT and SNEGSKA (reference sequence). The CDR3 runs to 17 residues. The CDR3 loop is CSTRDFRGEYSNQPQHF. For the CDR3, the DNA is TGCAGTACTAGAGATTTCAGGGGAGAGTATAGCAATCAGCCCCAGCATTTT.

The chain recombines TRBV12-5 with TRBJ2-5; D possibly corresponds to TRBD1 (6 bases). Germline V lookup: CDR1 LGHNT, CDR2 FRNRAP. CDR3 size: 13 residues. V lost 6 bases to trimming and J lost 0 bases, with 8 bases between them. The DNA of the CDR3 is TGTGCTAGTGGCCGGGACAACCAAGAGACCCAGTACTTC. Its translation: CASGRDNQETQYF.

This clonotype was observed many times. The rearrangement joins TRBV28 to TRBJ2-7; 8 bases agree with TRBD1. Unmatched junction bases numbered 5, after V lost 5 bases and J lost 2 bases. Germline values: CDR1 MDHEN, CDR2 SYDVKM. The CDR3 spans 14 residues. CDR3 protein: CASSLQGDTYEQYF. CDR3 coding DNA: TGTGCCAGCAGTCTACAGGGGGATACCTACGAGCAGTACTTC. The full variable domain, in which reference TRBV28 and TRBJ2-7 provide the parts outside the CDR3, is DVKVTQSSRYLVKRTGEKVFLECVQDMDHENMFWYRQDPGLGLRLIYFSYDVKMKEKGDIPEGYSVSREKKERFSLILESASTNQTSMYLCASSLQGDTYEQYFGPGTRLTVT.

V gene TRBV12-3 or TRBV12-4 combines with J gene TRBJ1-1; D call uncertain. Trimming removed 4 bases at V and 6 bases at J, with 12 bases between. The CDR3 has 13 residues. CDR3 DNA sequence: TGTGCCAGCAGTTCCCAGTGGTGGGCTGAAGCTTTCTTT. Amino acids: CASSSQWWAEAFF.

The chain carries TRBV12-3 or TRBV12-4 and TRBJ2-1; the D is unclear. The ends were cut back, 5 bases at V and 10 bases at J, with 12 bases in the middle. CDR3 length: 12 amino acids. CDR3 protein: CASSLDQLEQFF. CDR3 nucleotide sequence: TGTGCCAGCAGTCTCGACCAACTAGAGCAGTTCTTC.

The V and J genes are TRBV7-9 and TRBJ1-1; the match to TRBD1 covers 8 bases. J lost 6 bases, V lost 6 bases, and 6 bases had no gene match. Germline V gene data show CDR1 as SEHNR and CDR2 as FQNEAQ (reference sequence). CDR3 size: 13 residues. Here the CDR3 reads CASSYTGGAEAFF. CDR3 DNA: TGTGCCAGCAGTTATACAGGGGGGGCTGAAGCTTTCTTT.

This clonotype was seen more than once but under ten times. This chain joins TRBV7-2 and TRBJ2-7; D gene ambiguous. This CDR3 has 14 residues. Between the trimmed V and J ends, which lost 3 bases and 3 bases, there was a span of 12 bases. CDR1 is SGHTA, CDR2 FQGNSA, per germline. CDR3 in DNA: TGTGCCAGCAGCTTCTGGCCGACGTTCTACGAGCAGTACTTC. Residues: CASSFWPTFYEQYF. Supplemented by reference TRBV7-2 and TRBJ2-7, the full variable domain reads GAGVSQSPSNKVTEKGKDVELRCDPISGHTALYWYRQSLGQGLEFLIYFQGNSAPDKSGLPSDRFSAERTGGSVSTLTIQRTQQEDSAVYLCASSFWPTFYEQYFGPGTRLTVT.

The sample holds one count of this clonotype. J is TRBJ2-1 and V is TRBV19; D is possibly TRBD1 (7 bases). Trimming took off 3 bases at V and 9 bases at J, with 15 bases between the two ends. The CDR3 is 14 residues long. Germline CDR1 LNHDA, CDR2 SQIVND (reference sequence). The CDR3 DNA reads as TGTGCCAGTAGTATTATAGCGGCAGGGGGTGAGCAGTTCTTC. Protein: CASSIIAAGGEQFF.

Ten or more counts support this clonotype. The DNA for the CDR3 is TGCAGTGCAACCCGGGACCCGGGTACTGAAGCTTTCTTT. Translating it yields CSATRDPGTEAFF. The gene calls are TRBV20-1 and TRBJ1-1; perhaps TRBD1 as D (5 bases). The CDR3 has 13 amino acids. Trimming took off 6 bases at V and 5 bases at J, with 16 bases between the two ends. CDR1 is DFQATT, CDR2 SNEGSKA, per germline (reference sequence).

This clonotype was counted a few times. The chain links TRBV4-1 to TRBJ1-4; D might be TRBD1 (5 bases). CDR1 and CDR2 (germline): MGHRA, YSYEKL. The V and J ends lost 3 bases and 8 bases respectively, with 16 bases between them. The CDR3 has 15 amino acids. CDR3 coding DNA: TGCGCCAGCAGCCAGGAAAGGGGTTTGGGGGAAAAACTGTTTTTT. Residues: CASSQERGLGEKLFF.

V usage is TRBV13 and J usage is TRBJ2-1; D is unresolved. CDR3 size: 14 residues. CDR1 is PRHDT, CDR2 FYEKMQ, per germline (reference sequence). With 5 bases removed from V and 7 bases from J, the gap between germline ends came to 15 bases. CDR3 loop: CASSTPTWVNEQFF. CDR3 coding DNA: TGTGCCAGCAGCACCCCGACATGGGTAAATGAGCAGTTCTTC.

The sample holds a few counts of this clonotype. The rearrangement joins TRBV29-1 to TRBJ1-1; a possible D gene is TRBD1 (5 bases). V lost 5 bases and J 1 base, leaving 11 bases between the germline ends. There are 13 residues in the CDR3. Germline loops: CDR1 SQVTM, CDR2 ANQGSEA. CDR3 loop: CSVQGAGNTEAFF. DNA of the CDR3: TGCAGCGTTCAAGGGGCAGGGAACACTGAAGCTTTCTTT.

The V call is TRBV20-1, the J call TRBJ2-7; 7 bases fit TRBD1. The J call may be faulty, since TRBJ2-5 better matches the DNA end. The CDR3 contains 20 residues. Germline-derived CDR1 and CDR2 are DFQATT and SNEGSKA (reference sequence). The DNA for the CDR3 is TGCAGTGCTAGACCCCCCGACAGGGCGTTATTAAATCAGGTGGCGGAGACCCAGTACTTC. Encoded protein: CSARPPDRALLNQVAETQYF.

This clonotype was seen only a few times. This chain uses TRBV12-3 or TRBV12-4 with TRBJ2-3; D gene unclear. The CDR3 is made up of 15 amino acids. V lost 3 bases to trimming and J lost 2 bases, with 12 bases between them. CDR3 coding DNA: TGTGCCAGCAGTTTTCAGGCCCGATTCACAGATACGCAGTATTTT. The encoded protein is CASSFQARFTDTQYF.

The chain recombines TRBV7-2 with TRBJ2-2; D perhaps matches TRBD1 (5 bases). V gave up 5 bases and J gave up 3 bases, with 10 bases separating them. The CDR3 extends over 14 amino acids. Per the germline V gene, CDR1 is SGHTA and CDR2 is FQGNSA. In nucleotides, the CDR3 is TGTGCCAGCAGCGCAGACAGATACACCGGGGAGCTGTTTTTT. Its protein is CASSADRYTGELFF.

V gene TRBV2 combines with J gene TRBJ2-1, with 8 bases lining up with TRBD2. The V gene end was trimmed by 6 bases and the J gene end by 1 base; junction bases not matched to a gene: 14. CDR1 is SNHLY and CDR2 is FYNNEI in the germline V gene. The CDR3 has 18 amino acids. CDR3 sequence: CASSRDGIAGWSYNEQFF. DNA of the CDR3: TGTGCCAGCAGCCGGGACGGAATAGCGGGGTGGTCCTACAATGAGCAGTTCTTC. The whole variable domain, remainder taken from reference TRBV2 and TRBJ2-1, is EPEVTQTPSHQVTQMGQEVILRCVPISNHLYFYWYRQILGQKVEFLVSFYNNEISEKSEIFDDQFSVERPDGSNFTLKIRSTKLEDSAMYFCASSRDGIAGWSYNEQFFGPGTRLTVL.